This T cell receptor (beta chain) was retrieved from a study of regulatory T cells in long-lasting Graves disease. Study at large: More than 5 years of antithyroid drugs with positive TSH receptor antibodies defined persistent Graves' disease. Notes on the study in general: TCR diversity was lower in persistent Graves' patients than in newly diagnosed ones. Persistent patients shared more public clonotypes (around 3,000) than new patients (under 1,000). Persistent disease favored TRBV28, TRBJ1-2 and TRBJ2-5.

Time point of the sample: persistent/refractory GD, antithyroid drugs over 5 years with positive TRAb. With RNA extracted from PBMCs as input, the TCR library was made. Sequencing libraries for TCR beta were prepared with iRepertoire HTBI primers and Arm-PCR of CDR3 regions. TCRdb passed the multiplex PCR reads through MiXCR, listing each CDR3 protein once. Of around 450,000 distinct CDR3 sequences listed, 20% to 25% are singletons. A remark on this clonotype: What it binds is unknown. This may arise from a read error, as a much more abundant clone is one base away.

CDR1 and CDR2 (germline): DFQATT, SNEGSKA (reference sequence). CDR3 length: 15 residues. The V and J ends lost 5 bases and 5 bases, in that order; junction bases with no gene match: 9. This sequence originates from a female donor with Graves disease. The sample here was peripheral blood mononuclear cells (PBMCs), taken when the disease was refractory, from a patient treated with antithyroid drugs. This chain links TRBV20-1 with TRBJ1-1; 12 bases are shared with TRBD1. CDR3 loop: CSAERDRGLRTEAFF. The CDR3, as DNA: TGCAGTGCTGAGCGGGACAGGGGGCTGAGAACTGAAGCTTTCTTT.